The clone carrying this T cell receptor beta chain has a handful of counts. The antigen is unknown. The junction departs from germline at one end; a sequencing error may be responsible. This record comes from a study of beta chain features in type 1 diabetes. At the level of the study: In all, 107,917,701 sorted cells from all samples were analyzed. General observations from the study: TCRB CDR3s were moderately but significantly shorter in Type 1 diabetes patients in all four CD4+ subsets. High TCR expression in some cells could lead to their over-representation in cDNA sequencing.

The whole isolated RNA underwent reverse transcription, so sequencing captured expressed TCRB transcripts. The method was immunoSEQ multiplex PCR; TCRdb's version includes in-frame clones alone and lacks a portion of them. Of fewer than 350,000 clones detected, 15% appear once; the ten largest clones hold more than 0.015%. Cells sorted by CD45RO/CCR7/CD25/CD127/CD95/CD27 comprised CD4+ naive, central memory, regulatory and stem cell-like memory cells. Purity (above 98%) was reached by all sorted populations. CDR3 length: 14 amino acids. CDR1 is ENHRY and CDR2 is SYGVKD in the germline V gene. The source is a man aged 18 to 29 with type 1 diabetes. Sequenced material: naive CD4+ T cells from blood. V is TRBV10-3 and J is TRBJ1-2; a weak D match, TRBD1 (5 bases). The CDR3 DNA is TGTGCCATCAGTGCCGTCGGGGGAATAATGGCCGTTCTTTTC. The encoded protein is CAISAVGGIMAVLF.